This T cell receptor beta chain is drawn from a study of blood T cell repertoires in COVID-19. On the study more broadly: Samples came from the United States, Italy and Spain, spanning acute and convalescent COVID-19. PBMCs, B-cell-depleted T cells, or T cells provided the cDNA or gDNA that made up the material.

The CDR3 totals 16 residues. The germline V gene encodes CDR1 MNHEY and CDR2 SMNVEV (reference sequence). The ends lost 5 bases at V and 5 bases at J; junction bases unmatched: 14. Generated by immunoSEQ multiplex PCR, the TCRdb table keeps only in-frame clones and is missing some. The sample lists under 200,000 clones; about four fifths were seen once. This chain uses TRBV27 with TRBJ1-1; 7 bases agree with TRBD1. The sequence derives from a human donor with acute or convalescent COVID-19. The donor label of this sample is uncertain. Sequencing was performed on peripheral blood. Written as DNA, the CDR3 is TGTGCCAGCAGTCCCTATACAGGGGCGCGGGGAACTGAAGCTTTCTTT. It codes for CASSPYTGARGTEAFF.